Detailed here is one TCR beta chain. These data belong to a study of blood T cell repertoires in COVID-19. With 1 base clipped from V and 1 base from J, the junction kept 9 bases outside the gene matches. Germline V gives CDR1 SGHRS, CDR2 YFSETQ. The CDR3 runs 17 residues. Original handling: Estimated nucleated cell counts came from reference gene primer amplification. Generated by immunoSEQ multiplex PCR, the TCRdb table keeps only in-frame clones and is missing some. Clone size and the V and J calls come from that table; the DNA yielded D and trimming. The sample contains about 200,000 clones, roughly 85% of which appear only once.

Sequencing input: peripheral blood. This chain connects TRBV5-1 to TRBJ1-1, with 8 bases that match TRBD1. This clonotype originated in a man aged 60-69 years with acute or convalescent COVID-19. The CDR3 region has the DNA TGCGCCAGCAGCTTGTACTCCGGACAGGGTAGGAACACTGAAGCTTTCTTT. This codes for CASSLYSGQGRNTEAFF.